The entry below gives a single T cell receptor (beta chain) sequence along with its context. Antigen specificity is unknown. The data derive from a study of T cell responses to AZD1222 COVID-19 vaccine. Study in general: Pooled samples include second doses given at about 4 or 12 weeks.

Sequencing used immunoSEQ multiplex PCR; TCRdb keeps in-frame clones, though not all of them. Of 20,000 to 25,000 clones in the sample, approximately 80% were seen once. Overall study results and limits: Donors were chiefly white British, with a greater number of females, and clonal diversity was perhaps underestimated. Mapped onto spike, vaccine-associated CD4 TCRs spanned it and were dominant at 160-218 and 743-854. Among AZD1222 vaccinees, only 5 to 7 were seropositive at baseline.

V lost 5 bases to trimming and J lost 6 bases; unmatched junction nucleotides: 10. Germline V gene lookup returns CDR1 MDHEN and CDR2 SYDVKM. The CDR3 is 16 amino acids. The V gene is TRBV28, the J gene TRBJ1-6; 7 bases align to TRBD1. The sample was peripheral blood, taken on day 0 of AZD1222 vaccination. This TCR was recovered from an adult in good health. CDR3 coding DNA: TGTGCCAGCAGTCTCCACAGGGGAGTTGGTAATTCACCCCTCCACTTT. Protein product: CASSLHRGVGNSPLHF.